The TCR beta chain under discussion was sequenced for a study of early stage breast cancer tumors. For this clone: Its specificity is unknown.

V trimming: 5 bases; J trimming: 1 base; junction bases outside the gene matches: 7. Germline V gives CDR1 SGHRS, CDR2 YFSETQ. The CDR3 has 15 residues. Clones were read by immunoSEQ multiplex PCR, and TCRdb kept only the in-frame ones, dropping some. The sample consists of about 72,000 clones, roughly 80% of them appearing once. Study findings and constraints: Commonly generated sequences made up most enriched TCRB sequences shared between patients.

The clonotype originates from a person between 55 and 70 years old with breast cancer. The J gene is TRBJ2-3, the V gene TRBV5-1; 7 bases are a match to TRBD1. Sequencing input: blood. This chain's CDR3 is CASRQGSYGTDTQYF. CDR3 in DNA: TGCGCCAGCAGACAGGGGTCATATGGCACAGATACGCAGTATTTT.